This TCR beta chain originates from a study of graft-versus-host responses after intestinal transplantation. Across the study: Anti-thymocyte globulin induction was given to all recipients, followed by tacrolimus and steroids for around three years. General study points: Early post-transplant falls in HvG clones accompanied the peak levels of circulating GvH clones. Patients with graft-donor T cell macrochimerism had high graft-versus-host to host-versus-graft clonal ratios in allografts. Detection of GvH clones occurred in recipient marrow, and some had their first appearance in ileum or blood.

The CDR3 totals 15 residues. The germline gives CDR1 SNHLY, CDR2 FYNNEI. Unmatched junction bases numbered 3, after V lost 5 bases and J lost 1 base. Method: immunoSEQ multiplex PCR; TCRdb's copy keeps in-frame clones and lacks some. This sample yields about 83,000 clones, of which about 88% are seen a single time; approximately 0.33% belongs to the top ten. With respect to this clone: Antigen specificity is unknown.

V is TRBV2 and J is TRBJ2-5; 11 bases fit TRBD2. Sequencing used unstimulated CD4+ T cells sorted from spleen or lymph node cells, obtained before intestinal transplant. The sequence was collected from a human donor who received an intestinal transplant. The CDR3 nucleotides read TGTGCCAGCAGTCCGGGACTAGCGGCCCAAGAGACCCAGTACTTC. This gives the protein CASSPGLAAQETQYF. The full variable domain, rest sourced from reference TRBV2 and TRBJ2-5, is EPEVTQTPSHQVTQMGQEVILRCVPISNHLYFYWYRQILGQKVEFLVSFYNNEISEKSEIFDDQFSVERPDGSNFTLKIRSTKLEDSAMYFCASSPGLAAQETQYFGPGTRLLVL.